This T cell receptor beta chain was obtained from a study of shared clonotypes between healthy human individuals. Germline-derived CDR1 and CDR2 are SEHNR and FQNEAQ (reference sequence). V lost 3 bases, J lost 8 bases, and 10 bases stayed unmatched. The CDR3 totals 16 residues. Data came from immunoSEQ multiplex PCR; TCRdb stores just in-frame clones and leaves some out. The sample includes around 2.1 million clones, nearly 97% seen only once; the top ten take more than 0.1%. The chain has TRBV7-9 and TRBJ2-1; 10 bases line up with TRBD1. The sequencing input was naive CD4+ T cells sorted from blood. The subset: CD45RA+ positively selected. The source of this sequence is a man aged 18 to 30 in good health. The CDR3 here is CASSLFLDRGRDEQFF. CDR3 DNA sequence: TGTGCCAGCAGCTTGTTTTTGGACAGGGGGAGAGATGAGCAGTTCTTC.